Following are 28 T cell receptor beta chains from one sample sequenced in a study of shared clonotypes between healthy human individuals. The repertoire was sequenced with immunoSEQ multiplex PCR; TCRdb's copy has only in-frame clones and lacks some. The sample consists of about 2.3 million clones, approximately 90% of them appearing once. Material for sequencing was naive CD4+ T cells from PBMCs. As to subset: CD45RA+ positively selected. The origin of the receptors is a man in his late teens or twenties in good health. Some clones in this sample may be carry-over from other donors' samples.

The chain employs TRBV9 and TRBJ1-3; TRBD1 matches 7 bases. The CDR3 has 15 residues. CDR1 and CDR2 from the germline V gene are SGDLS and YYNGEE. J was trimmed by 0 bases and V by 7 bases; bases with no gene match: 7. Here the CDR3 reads CASAKDRISGNTIYF. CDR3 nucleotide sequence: TGTGCCAGCGCCAAGGACAGGATCTCTGGAAACACCATATATTTT.

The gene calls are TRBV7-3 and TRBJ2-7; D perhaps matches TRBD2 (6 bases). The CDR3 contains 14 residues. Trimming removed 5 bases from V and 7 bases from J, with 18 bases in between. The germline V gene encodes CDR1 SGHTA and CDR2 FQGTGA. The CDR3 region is CASSRGTSLGEQYF. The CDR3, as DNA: TGTGCCAGCAGCCGCGGGACTTCCCTTGGAGAGCAGTACTTC.

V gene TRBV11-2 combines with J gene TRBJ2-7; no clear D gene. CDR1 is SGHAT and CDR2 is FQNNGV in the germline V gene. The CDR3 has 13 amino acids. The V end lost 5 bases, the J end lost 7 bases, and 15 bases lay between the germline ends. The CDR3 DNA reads TGTGCCAGCAGCCAGACCCTTACCGCGGAGCAGTACTTC. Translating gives CASSQTLTAEQYF.

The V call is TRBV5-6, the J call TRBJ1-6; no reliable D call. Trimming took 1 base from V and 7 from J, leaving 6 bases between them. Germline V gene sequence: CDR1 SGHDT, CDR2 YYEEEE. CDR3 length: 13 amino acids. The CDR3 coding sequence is TGTGCCAGCAGCTTGTCCGTCAATTCACCCCTCCACTTT. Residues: CASSLSVNSPLHF.

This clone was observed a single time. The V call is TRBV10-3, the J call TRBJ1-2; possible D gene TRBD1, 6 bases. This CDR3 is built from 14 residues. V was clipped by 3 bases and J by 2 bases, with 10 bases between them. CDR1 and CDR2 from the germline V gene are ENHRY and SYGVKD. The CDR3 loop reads CAISDLGGNYGYTF. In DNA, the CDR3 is TGTGCCATCAGTGACCTAGGGGGGAACTATGGCTACACCTTC.

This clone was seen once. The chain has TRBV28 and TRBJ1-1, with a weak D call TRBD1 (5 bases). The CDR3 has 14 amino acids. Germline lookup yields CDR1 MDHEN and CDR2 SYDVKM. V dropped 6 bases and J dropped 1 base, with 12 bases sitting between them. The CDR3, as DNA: TGTGCCAGCAGGGGGCCTCGGGAGAACACTGAAGCTTTCTTT. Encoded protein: CASRGPRENTEAFF.

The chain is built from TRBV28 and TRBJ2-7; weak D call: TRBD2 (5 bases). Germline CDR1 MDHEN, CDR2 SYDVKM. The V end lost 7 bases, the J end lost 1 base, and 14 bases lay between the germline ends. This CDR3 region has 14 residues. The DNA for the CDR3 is TGTGCCAGCAACGCGCCCGGGGTTTCCTACGAGCAGTACTTC. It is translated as CASNAPGVSYEQYF.

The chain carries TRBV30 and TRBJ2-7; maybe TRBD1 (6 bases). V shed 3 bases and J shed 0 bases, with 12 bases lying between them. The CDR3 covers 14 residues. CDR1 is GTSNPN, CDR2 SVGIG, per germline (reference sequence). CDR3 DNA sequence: TGTGCCTGGAGGAGTGGGACATACTCCTACGAGCAGTACTTC. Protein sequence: CAWRSGTYSYEQYF.

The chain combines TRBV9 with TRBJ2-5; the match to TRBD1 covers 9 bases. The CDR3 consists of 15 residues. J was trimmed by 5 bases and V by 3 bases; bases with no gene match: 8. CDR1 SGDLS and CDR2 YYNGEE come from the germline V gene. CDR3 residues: CASSAGQGSGETQYF. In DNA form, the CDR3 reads TGTGCCAGCAGCGCGGGACAGGGCTCGGGTGAGACCCAGTACTTC.

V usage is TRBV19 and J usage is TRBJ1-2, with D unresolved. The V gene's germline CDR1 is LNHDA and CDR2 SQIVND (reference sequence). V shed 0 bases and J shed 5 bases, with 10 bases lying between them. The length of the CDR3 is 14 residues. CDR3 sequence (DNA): TGTGCCAGTAGTATAGAAGACGGGAAATATGGCTACACCTTC. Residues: CASSIEDGKYGYTF.

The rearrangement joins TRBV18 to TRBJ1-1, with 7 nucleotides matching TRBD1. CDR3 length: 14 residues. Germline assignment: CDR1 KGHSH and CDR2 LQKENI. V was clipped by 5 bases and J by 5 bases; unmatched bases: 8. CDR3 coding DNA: TGTGCCAGCTCAGTTCGACAGGGATGGACTGAAGCTTTCTTT. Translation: CASSVRQGWTEAFF.

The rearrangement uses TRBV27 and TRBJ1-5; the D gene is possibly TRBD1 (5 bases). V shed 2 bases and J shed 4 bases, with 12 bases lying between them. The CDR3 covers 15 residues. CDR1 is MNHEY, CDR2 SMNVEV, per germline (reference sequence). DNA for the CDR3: TGTGCCAGCAGTTTAAGTTCGACAGCAAATCAGCCCCAGCATTTT. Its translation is CASSLSSTANQPQHF.

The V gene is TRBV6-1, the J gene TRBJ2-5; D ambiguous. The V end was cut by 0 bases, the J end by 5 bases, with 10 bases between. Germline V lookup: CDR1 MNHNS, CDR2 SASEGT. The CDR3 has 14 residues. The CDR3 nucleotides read TGTGCCAGCAGTGAAGCCCTTTTGGAGGAGACCCAGTACTTC. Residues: CASSEALLEETQYF.

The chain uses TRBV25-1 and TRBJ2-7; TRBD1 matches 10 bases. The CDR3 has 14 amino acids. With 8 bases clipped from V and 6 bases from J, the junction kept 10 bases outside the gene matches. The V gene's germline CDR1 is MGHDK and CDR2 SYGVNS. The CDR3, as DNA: TGTGCCAGCTTAGGGGACAGGGGTTCCCGCGAGCAGTACTTC. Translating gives CASLGDRGSREQYF.

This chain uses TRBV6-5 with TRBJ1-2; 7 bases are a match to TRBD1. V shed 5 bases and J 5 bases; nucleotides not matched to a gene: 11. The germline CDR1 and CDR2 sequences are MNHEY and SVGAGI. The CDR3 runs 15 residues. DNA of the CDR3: TGTGCCAGCAGTCGACAAACGGGACAGCAATATGGCTACACCTTC. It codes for CASSRQTGQQYGYTF.

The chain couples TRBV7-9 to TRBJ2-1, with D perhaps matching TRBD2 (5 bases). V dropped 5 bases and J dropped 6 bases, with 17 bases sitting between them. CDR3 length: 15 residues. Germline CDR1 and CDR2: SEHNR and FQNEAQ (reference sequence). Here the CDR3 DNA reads TGTGCCAGCAGCCGAGAGGGCGCACTAACCAATGAGCAGTTCTTC. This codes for CASSREGALTNEQFF.

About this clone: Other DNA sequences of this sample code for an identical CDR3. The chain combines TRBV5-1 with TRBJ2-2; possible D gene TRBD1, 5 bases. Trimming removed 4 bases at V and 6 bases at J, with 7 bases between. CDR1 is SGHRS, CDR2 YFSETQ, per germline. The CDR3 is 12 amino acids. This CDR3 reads CASSPRAGELFF. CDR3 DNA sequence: TGCGCCAGCAGCCCCAGGGCCGGGGAGCTGTTTTTT.

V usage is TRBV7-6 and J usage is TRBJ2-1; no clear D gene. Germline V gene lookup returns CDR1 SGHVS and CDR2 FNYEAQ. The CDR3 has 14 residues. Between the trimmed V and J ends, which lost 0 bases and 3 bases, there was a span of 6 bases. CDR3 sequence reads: CASSLAGYYNEQFF. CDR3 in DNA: TGTGCCAGCAGCTTAGCGGGTTACTACAATGAGCAGTTCTTC.

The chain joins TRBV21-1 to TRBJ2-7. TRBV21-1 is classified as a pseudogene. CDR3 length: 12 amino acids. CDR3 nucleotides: TGTGCCAGCAGCACCATCCTGGACGAGCAGTACTTC. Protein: CASSTILDEQYF.

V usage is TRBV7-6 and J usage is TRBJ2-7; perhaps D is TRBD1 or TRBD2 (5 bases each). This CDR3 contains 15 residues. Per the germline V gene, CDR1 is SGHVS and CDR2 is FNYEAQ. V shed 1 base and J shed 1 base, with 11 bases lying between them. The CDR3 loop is CASSLVVGPSYEQYF. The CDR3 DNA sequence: TGTGCCAGCAGCTTAGTAGTGGGACCTTCCTACGAGCAGTACTTC.

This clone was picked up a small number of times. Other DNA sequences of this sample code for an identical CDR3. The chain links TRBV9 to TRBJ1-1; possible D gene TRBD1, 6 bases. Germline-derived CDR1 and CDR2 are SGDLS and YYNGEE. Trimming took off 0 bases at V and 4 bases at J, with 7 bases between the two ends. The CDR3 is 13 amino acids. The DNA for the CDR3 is TGTGCCAGCAGCGTAGGGGGGCGCACTGAAGCTTTCTTT. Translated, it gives CASSVGGRTEAFF.

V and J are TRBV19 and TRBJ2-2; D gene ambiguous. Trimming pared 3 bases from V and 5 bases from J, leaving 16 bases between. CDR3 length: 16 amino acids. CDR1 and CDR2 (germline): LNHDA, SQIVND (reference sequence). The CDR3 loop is CASSIVPLIPTGELFF. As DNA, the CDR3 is TGTGCCAGTAGTATCGTCCCCCTTATCCCGACCGGGGAGCTGTTTTTT.

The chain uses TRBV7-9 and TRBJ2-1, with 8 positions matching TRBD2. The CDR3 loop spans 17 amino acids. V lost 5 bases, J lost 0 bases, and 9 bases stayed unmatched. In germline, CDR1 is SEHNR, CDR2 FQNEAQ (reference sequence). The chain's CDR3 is CASSRRKRESSYNEQFF. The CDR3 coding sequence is TGTGCCAGCAGCCGCCGAAAGCGGGAGAGCTCCTACAATGAGCAGTTCTTC.

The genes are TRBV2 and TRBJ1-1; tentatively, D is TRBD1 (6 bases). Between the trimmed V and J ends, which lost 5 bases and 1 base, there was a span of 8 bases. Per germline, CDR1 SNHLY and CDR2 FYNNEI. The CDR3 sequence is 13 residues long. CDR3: CASSQGQNTEAFF. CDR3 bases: TGTGCCAGCAGTCAGGGACAGAACACTGAAGCTTTCTTT.

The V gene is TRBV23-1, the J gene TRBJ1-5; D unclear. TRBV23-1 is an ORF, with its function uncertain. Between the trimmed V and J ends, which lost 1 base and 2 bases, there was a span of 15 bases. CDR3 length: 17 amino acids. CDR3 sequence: CASSQFPIGDGNQPQHF. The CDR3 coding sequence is TGCGCCAGCAGTCAATTCCCCATCGGGGATGGCAATCAGCCCCAGCATTTT.

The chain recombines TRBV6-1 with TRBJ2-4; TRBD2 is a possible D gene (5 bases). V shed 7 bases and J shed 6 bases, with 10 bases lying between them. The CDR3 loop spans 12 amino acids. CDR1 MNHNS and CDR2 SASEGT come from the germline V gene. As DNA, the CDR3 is TGTGCCAGCACCGCGGGTTTAAACATTCAGTACTTC. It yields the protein CASTAGLNIQYF.

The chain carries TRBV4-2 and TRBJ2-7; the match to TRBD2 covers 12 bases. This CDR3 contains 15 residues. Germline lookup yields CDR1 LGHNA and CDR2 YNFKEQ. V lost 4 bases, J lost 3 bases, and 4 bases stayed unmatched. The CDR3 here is CASSRGLAGIYEQYF. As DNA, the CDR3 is TGTGCCAGCAGCCGAGGACTAGCGGGAATCTACGAGCAGTACTTC.

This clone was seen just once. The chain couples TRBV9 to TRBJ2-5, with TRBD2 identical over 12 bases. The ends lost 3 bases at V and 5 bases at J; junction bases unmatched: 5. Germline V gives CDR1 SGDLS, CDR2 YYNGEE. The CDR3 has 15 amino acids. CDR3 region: CASSDTSGGWETQYF. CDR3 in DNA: TGTGCCAGCAGCGATACTAGCGGGGGGTGGGAGACCCAGTACTTC.